The TCR beta chain under discussion was sequenced for a study of T-cell reconstitution after alpha-beta-depleted transplantation in children. Preparation of the TCRbeta library was carried out with unique molecular identifiers. TCRdb analysed the PCR reads with MiXCR anew, one entry per CDR3 protein. This sample yields about 600,000 distinct CDR3 sequences, of which 8% to 11% are seen a single time; about 4% belongs to the top ten. The CDR3 is 17 residues long. CDR1 and CDR2 from the germline V gene are ENHRY and SYGVKD. The V gene end was trimmed by 2 bases and the J gene end by 1 base; junction bases not matched to a gene: 4.

The sequence was collected from a human donor who donated a stem cell graft to a child with acute myeloid leukemia. Specimen: PBMCs from the stem cell graft donor, collected from the stem cell graft. The rearrangement joins TRBV10-3 to TRBJ2-2; 10 bases are shared with TRBD1. In nucleotides, the CDR3 is TGTGCCATCAGTGAGAGGGGACAGGGGAAGAACACCGGGGAGCTGTTTTTT. This codes for CAISERGQGKNTGELFF.